The T cell receptor beta chain described here comes from a study of control samples from healthy donors and cancer patients. The repertoire was sequenced with immunoSEQ multiplex PCR; TCRdb's copy has only in-frame clones and lacks some. The table includes about 54,000 clones, approximately 96% detected once. Trimming shortened V by 2 bases and J by 0 bases, and 4 bases separated the two germline ends. The CDR3 length is 13 residues. The TCR sequence derives from a woman between 25 and 40 years old in good health. This sequence joins TRBV12-3 or TRBV12-4 and TRBJ1-1; D not resolved. The sample consisted of blood. The CDR3 region is CASSLTLNTEAFF. The CDR3 bases are TGTGCCAGCAGTTTAACACTGAACACTGAAGCTTTCTTT.